The 3 T cell receptor beta chains below all came from one sample that was sequenced in a study of blood T cell repertoires in COVID-19. Data came from immunoSEQ multiplex PCR; TCRdb stores just in-frame clones and leaves some out. The repertoire has approximately 290,000 clones, roughly 85% of them found once; the top ten carry 3.5% to 5.5%. The sequencing sample was made of PBMCs or T cells enriched from blood (not recorded which). Every receptor here comes from a woman aged 25 to 39 who had recovered from COVID-19.

This clone occurred once. The V and J genes are TRBV4-2 and TRBJ2-3; 12 bases agree with TRBD2. J lost 4 bases, V lost 0 bases, and 20 bases had no gene match. Looked up from germline, CDR1 is LGHNA and CDR2 is YNFKEQ. The CDR3 is 22 residues long. CDR3 region: CASSQESSGGAVWFSSADTQYF. In DNA form, the CDR3 reads TGTGCCAGCAGCCAAGAGTCTAGCGGGGGGGCCGTGTGGTTTTCTTCGGCAGATACGCAGTATTTT.

This chain connects TRBV28 to TRBJ1-1; D is perhaps TRBD1 (6 bases). The CDR3 is made up of 13 amino acids. Trimming removed 6 bases from V and 4 bases from J, with 12 bases in between. Germline V gene data show CDR1 as MDHEN and CDR2 as SYDVKM. CDR3 region: CASSWNRATEAFF. For the CDR3, the DNA is TGTGCCAGCAGCTGGAACAGGGCCACTGAAGCTTTCTTT. Drawing the rest from reference TRBV28 and TRBJ1-1, the complete variable domain is DVKVTQSSRYLVKRTGEKVFLECVQDMDHENMFWYRQDPGLGLRLIYFSYDVKMKEKGDIPEGYSVSREKKERFSLILESASTNQTSMYLCASSWNRATEAFFGQGTRLTVV.

This clone has only a few counts. The chain has TRBV29-1 and TRBJ2-6; 7 nucleotides agree with TRBD2. In germline, CDR1 is SQVTM, CDR2 ANQGSEA. With V trimmed by 0 bases and J by 5 bases, 16 bases remained unmatched. The CDR3 has 19 amino acids. The CDR3 DNA reads TGCAGCGTTGAAGATGGGGGGGTCGGGATTCTTCGCTGGGCCAACGTCCTGACTTTC. Translating it yields CSVEDGGVGILRWANVLTF.